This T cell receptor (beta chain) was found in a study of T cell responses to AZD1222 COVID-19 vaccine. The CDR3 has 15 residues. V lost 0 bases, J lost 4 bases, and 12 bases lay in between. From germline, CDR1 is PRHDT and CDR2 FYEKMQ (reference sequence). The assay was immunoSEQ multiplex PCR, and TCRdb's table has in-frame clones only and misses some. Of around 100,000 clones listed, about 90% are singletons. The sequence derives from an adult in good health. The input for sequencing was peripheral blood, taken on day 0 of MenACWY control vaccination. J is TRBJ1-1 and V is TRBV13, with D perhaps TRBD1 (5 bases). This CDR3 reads CASSLGGVRFTEAFF. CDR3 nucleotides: TGTGCCAGCAGCTTAGGGGGGGTCCGTTTCACTGAAGCTTTCTTT.